This entry is about one TCR beta chain. Its antigen is undetermined. Participants, patients aged 18 to 65, had newly diagnosed hyperthyroidism with a duration under 2 months. Diagnoses were established using clinical symptoms, serum thyroxine and TRAb, thyroid ultrasound and orbital computed tomography. This CDR3 spans 14 amino acids. The V gene lost 4 bases and the J gene lost 0 bases, with 9 bases spanning the gap. Germline V gene lookup returns CDR1 MNHNS and CDR2 SASEGT. This sample is part of a study of T cells in Graves' hyperthyroidism and ophthalmopathy. The overall study: Blood from the periphery was taken at initial diagnosis, before any treatment. Study-wide points: Most thyroid clonotypes expanded above 0.001 appeared in blood too.

RNA transcripts yielded amplified TCR beta CDR3 regions. TCR CDR3 underwent first-round RT-PCR with the HTBI primer set. TCRdb recomputed calls from the multiplex PCR reads with MiXCR, one row per CDR3 protein. The data show 400,000 to 600,000 distinct CDR3 sequences, less than 25% seen once. The receptor was isolated from a man between 18 and 35 years old with Graves' hyperthyroidism. The rearrangement links TRBV6-1 to TRBJ1-1; the D is unclear. Sequences were obtained from blood. CDR3 in DNA: TGTGCCAGCAGTGGGAGACGCCTGAACACTGAAGCTTTCTTT. Translation: CASSGRRLNTEAFF.